The entry below gives a single TCR beta chain sequence along with its context. This record belongs to a study of blood T cell repertoires in COVID-19. At the level of the study: Acute-phase and convalescent COVID-19 samples originated in the United States, Italy and Spain. PBMCs, B-cell-depleted T cells, or T cells were the source of the cDNA or gDNA that made up the material.

Clones were read by immunoSEQ multiplex PCR, and TCRdb kept only the in-frame ones, dropping some. The profile shows 150,000 to 200,000 clones, around 86% of them singletons. V was pared by 2 bases and J by 6 bases, with 9 bases of the junction left unmatched. The germline CDR1 and CDR2 sequences are LGHNA and YSLEER. This CDR3 comprises 15 residues. The receptor comes from a woman older than 75 in a cohort sampled during active or convalescent COVID-19. The sample was peripheral blood. The gene calls are TRBV4-3 and TRBJ1-2; 7 nucleotides line up with TRBD1. The CDR3 sequence is CASSQSPQGDHGYTF. For the CDR3, the DNA is TGCGCCAGCAGCCAATCCCCGCAGGGGGATCATGGCTACACCTTC.